This entry lists 18 T cell receptor beta chains sequenced from one sample in a study of cytomegalovirus exposure and HLA in healthy donors. The PCR was carried out with 60 Vbeta primers and 13 Jbeta primers. Assay: immunoSEQ multiplex PCR; the TCRdb copy retains only in-frame clones and omits some. The sample lists 150,000 to 200,000 clones, around 81% occurring once. Sample: PBMCs. These receptors were collected from a woman aged 18-29 years in good health and CMV-seropositive.

The chain links TRBV2 to TRBJ2-1, with 8 bases identical to TRBD2. CDR3 size: 16 residues. With 3 bases clipped from V and 4 bases from J, the junction kept 8 bases outside the gene matches. Germline-derived CDR1 and CDR2 are SNHLY and FYNNEI. In nucleotides, the CDR3 is TGTGCCAGCAGTGAGGGAGCGGGGGTCCGATACAATGAGCAGTTCTTC. This encodes CASSEGAGVRYNEQFF.

The chain is built from TRBV7-6 and TRBJ2-2; TRBD2 aligns across 9 bases. Looked up from germline, CDR1 is SGHVS and CDR2 is FNYEAQ. The CDR3 spans 16 residues. The V segment lost 4 bases and the J segment 8 bases; nucleotides outside the gene matches: 11. The DNA of the CDR3 is TGTGCCAGCAGCTCCTCCTCCCTAGCGGGGCGGGGGGAGCTGTTTTTT. Translation gives CASSSSSLAGRGELFF.

This chain connects TRBV4-1 to TRBJ1-2; 10 positions agree with TRBD1. Trimming cost V 6 bases and J 4 bases; bases outside gene matches: 8. The CDR3 extends over 15 amino acids. Germline-derived CDR1 and CDR2 are MGHRA and YSYEKL. The CDR3 loop reads CASRPPGQGLYGYTF. The DNA for the CDR3 is TGCGCCAGCAGACCTCCGGGACAGGGGCTCTATGGCTACACCTTC.

The genes are TRBV30 and TRBJ1-1; the D gene is possibly TRBD1 (6 bases). Germline CDR1 reads GTSNPN; CDR2 reads SVGIG (reference sequence). Between the trimmed V and J ends, which lost 5 bases and 8 bases, there was a span of 21 bases. The CDR3 spans 14 residues. The CDR3 coding sequence is TGTGCCTGGGGGGGCGGGGGGAGAAGGAAAGAAGCTTTCTTT. This sequence encodes CAWGGGGRRKEAFF.

This chain's CDR3 is CASSFGQGRAEAFF. CDR3 DNA: TGTGCCAGCAGCTTCGGACAGGGGCGCGCTGAAGCTTTCTTT. The chain recombines TRBV7-2 with TRBJ1-1, with TRBD1 identical over 9 bases. V was clipped by 3 bases and J by 6 bases; unmatched bases: 5. Germline CDR1 and CDR2: SGHTA and FQGNSA. This CDR3 contains 14 residues.

This sequence joins TRBV28 and TRBJ1-5, with 7 bases fitting TRBD1. CDR3 length: 16 amino acids. Losses at the gene ends were 4 bases for V and 0 bases for J; bases not matched to a gene: 6. Germline CDR1 MDHEN, CDR2 SYDVKM. The CDR3, as DNA: TGTGCCAGCAGTTCTGACAGGGCTAATAGCAATCAGCCCCAGCATTTT. The encoded protein is CASSSDRANSNQPQHF.

The gene calls are TRBV5-6 and TRBJ1-1; perhaps TRBD1 as D (5 bases). The CDR3 has 13 residues. Germline CDR1 and CDR2: SGHDT and YYEEEE. V dropped 0 bases and J dropped 4 bases, with 7 bases sitting between them. The CDR3 DNA follows: TGTGCCAGCAGCTTGGGCGGGGGCACTGAAGCTTTCTTT. It translates to CASSLGGGTEAFF.

This chain joins TRBV25-1 and TRBJ2-2, with 7 positions matching TRBD1. Germline V gene lookup returns CDR1 MGHDK and CDR2 SYGVNS. Trimming at V came to 1 base and at J to 8 bases, leaving 7 bases not matched to a gene. CDR3 length equals 15 residues. The CDR3 here is CASSESDRDGGELFF. CDR3 nucleotides: TGTGCCAGCAGTGAATCTGACAGGGACGGGGGGGAGCTGTTTTTT.

This clone occurred once. V is TRBV5-1 and J is TRBJ2-2; TRBD1 is a possible D gene (6 bases). Looked up from germline, CDR1 is SGHRS and CDR2 is YFSETQ. The ends were cut back, 0 bases at V and 7 bases at J, with 7 bases in the middle. The CDR3 sequence is 13 residues long. The CDR3 DNA follows: TGCGCCAGCAGCTTGGAGGGGGTCGGGGAGCTGTTTTTT. Its translation: CASSLEGVGELFF.

This chain links TRBV5-6 with TRBJ1-2; 7 positions match TRBD1. Trimming cost V 6 bases and J 3 bases; bases outside gene matches: 5. Germline V gives CDR1 SGHDT, CDR2 YYEEEE. This CDR3 is 13 amino acids long. The CDR3 DNA sequence: TGTGCCAGCACCTACAGGGGATACTATGGCTACACCTTC. Its protein product is CASTYRGYYGYTF.

The chain recombines TRBV7-8 with TRBJ2-3, with D possibly matching TRBD1 (5 bases). CDR3 length: 17 residues. Trimming removed 1 base from V and 2 bases from J, with 16 bases in between. Germline CDR1 is SGHVS and CDR2 is FQNEAQ. CDR3 DNA sequence: TGTGCCAGCAGCTTAGGGGGCCGTGCCCTAACCACAGATACGCAGTATTTT. It is translated as CASSLGGRALTTDTQYF.

The chain combines TRBV6-6 with TRBJ1-6; 7 bases fit TRBD1. There are 15 residues in the CDR3. The V gene end was trimmed by 0 bases and the J gene end by 5 bases; junction bases not matched to a gene: 1. Per germline, CDR1 MNHNY and CDR2 SVGAGI (reference sequence). This chain's CDR3 is CASSYSTGDNSPLHF. The CDR3 nucleotides read TGTGCCAGCAGTTACTCAACAGGGGATAATTCACCCCTCCACTTT.

The V gene is TRBV4-3, the J gene TRBJ1-2, with D uncertain. CDR1 is LGHNA, CDR2 YSLEER, per germline. The CDR3 runs to 14 residues. V was clipped by 1 base and J by 0 bases, with 6 bases between them. As DNA, the CDR3 is TGCGCCAGCAGCCAAGGGAGGACTAACTATGGCTACACCTTC. It codes for CASSQGRTNYGYTF.

The rearrangement links TRBV6-6 to TRBJ1-1; 7 bases map to TRBD1. The J segment lost 6 bases and the V segment lost 7 bases, leaving 11 bases of the junction unmatched. Germline CDR1 MNHNY, CDR2 SVGAGI (reference sequence). The CDR3 totals 14 residues. CDR3 coding DNA: TGTGCCAGCACTCTACAAGGGGGCGCCGCTGAAGCTTTCTTT. Its translation: CASTLQGGAAEAFF.

The chain has TRBV6-6 and TRBJ1-2; D gene ambiguous. Between the trimmed V and J ends, which lost 6 bases and 8 bases, there was a span of 19 bases. Germline V gene sequence: CDR1 MNHNY, CDR2 SVGAGI (reference sequence). This CDR3 has 14 residues. CDR3 region: CASRADPTGRGYTF. CDR3 sequence (DNA): TGTGCCAGCAGGGCTGACCCCACGGGGAGGGGCTACACCTTC.

J is TRBJ2-7 and V is TRBV12-5, with D unresolved. Trimming took 2 bases from V and 2 from J, leaving 10 bases between them. Germline V lookup: CDR1 LGHNT, CDR2 FRNRAP. This CDR3 has 14 amino acids. The CDR3 DNA reads TGTGCTAGTGGTTTGACCTCATCAGCCTACGAGCAGTACTTC. It yields the protein CASGLTSSAYEQYF.

The sample holds a few counts of this clone. The rearrangement links TRBV27 to TRBJ1-5; D may be TRBD1 (5 bases). CDR1 is MNHEY and CDR2 is SMNVEV in the germline V gene (reference sequence). This CDR3 is built from 15 residues. Trimming took off 2 bases at V and 2 bases at J, with 10 bases between the two ends. CDR3 residues: CASSLQGARNQPQHF. The CDR3 DNA is TGTGCCAGCAGTTTACAAGGGGCGCGCAATCAGCCCCAGCATTTT.

The rearrangement links TRBV12-5 to TRBJ2-5, with 10 bases that match TRBD1. The J call may be incorrect, as the DNA end agrees better with TRBJ2-7. CDR1 and CDR2 from the germline V gene are LGHNT and FRNRAP. This CDR3 comprises 16 residues. CDR3 DNA: TGTGCTAGTGGTTTGCCGCGGACAGGGGGATCCTACGAGCAGTACTTC. Translated, it gives CASGLPRTGGSYEQYF.